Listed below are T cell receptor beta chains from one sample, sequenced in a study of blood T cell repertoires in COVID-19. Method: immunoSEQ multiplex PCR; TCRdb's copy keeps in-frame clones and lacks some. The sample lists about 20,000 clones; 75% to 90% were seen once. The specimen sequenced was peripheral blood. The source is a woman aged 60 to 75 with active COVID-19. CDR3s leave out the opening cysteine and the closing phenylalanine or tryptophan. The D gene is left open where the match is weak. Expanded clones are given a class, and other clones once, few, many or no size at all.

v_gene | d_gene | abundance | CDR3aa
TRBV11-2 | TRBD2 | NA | ASRTGGPDQETQY
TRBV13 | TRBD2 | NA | ASSFGLAGGQGTDTQY
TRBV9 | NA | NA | ASSTGPRSTDTQY
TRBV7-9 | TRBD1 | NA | ASSASGTGLNQPQH
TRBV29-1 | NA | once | SGGDTLRGPQH
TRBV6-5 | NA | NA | ASGGGDRRSYEQY
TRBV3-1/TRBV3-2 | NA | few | ASSPPGQDSPLH
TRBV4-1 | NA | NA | ASSPLGGGNTEAF
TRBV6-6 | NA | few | ASTRADKNQPQH
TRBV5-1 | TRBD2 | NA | ASSVSGAGDTQY